A selection of T cell receptor beta chains follows, all from one sample in a study of identical twins. Via MiXCR, TCRdb re-called the 5' RACE reads, giving one row per CDR3 protein. The repertoire has about 700,000 distinct CDR3 sequences, 5.5% to 6.5% of them found once; the top ten carry 1.5% to 2%. Sequenced sample: naive T cells sorted from blood. The receptors shown here come from a man aged 18 to 30 in good health. The CDR3 runs from the conserved cysteine through the conserved F or W. Fields, in order: D gene, J gene, clone size, V gene, CDR3 DNA, CDR3 protein. A D gene is named only where the DNA matches it firmly. Clone size is given for some rows only: seen once, a few or many times, or a class if the clone is expanded.

>NA|TRBJ2-1|few|TRBV18
TGTGCCAGCTCACCATCAGCCTATGAGCAGTTCTTC
CASSPSAYEQFF
>NA|TRBJ2-5|many|TRBV11-2
TGTGCCAGCAGCTTACAGGGGTCGGCCCAGTACTTC
CASSLQGSAQYF
>NA|TRBJ2-3|few|TRBV10-3
TGTGCCATCAGTGAAGGCAGGGCCACAGATACGCAGTATTTT
CAISEGRATDTQYF
>TRBD2|TRBJ2-2|many|TRBV15
TGTGCCACCGAGTCGGCGGGAGTGAGCGGGGAGCTGTTTTTT
CATESAGVSGELFF
>NA|TRBJ2-7|few|TRBV18
TGTGCCAGCTCACCACCTACTGGCTCCTACGAGCAGTACTTC
CASSPPTGSYEQYF
>NA|TRBJ2-1|many|TRBV4-1
TGCGCCAGCAGCCAAGAACTAGCCAATGAGCAGTTCTTC
CASSQELANEQFF
>TRBD1|TRBJ2-5|many|TRBV27
TGTGCCAGCAGTGTCACAGGGGGCCAAGAGACCCAGTACTTC
CASSVTGGQETQYF
>TRBD2|TRBJ2-5|few|TRBV27
TGTGCCAGCAGTCAAACACCGGGACTAGCGGGAGGGCCGGGAGAGACCCAGTACTTC
CASSQTPGLAGGPGETQYF
>NA|TRBJ2-7|few|TRBV12-3/TRBV12-4
TGTGCCAGCACCAAAGCGACCTACGAGCAGTACTTC
CASTKATYEQYF
>NA|TRBJ1-6|many|TRBV29-1
TGCAGCGTAAGACAAGGTTGGGATAATTCACCCCTCCACTTT
CSVRQGWDNSPLHF
>NA|TRBJ2-2|NA|TRBV7-3
TGTGCCAGCAGCTCCGAAGCGGGGAACACCGGGGAGCTGTTTTTT
CASSSEAGNTGELFF
>TRBD1|TRBJ1-2|few|TRBV29-1
TGCAGCGTTGCCAGCCCCGGGACAGATATCTATGGCTACACCTTC
CSVASPGTDIYGYTF
>TRBD2|TRBJ2-3|many|TRBV12-3/TRBV12-4
TGTGCCAGCAGTTCCAAATTCGGGACTAGTCGCGATACGCAGTATTTT
CASSSKFGTSRDTQYF
>TRBD2|TRBJ2-7|many|TRBV20-1
TGCAGTGCCCCGGGACTAGCGGGAACCACCTACGAGCAGTACTTC
CSAPGLAGTTYEQYF
>NA|TRBJ1-1|many|TRBV7-9
TGTGCCAGCAGCCAGGTTCGGAACACTGAAGCTTTCTTT
CASSQVRNTEAFF
>TRBD1|TRBJ1-2|many|TRBV12-3/TRBV12-4
TGTGCCAGCAGCTACGACAGGGTTCATGGCTACACCTTC
CASSYDRVHGYTF
>NA|TRBJ2-7|NA|TRBV4-3
TGCGCCAGCAGCCAAGTGGTCAGTACCGCACACTACGAGCAGTACTTC
CASSQVVSTAHYEQYF
>NA|TRBJ1-6|few|TRBV7-2
TGTGCCAGCAGCTTGAGGGAAAGCTCCTATAATTCACCCCTCCACTTT
CASSLRESSYNSPLHF
>TRBD2|TRBJ2-1|NA|TRBV20-1
TGCAGTGGTAGCGGGAGCGTCTACAATGAGCAGTTCTTC
CSGSGSVYNEQFF
>TRBD1|TRBJ2-1|many|TRBV5-1
TGCGCCAGCAGCATGACAGGGGGACAGGATGGGGAGTTCTTC
CASSMTGGQDGEFF
>NA|TRBJ2-1|many|TRBV6-1
TGTGCCAGCAGTACCGGAAGACGGGTTGAGCAGTTCTTC
CASSTGRRVEQFF
>NA|TRBJ2-5|many|TRBV6-5
TGTGCCAGCAGTTTAGGGGACTGGACTCTCGGGGAGACCCAGTACTTC
CASSLGDWTLGETQYF
>NA|TRBJ1-4|few|TRBV12-3/TRBV12-4
TGTGCCAGCAGTTTAATCTTCGGGCAGCATAATGAAAAACTGTTTTTT
CASSLIFGQHNEKLFF
>NA|TRBJ2-7|many|TRBV20-1
TGCAGTGAGAAGCTGACCTACGAGCAGTACTTC
CSEKLTYEQYF
>NA|TRBJ1-6|many|TRBV5-1
TGCGCCAGCAGCTTGGGACCGGGGGCGTCACCCCTCCACTTT
CASSLGPGASPLHF
>NA|TRBJ2-5|few|TRBV5-1
TGCGCCAGCAGCTTGAGATGGGAGACCCAGTACTTC
CASSLRWETQYF
>NA|TRBJ2-5|few|TRBV4-3
TGCGCCAGCAGCCAACGGGGGGCGCGTCAAGAGACCCAGTACTTC
CASSQRGARQETQYF
>NA|TRBJ2-2|NA|TRBV12-3/TRBV12-4
TGTGCCGGGCTGTCCCCTCGTCATCCCGGGGAGCTGTTTTTT
CAGLSPRHPGELFF
>NA|TRBJ1-1|NA|TRBV6-4
TGTGCCAGCACCACCCCGGGACAGAACACTGAAGCTTTCTTT
CASTTPGQNTEAFF
>NA|TRBJ2-1|many|TRBV20-1
TGCAGTGCTAGAGATGGCACCTACAATGAGCAGTTCTTC
CSARDGTYNEQFF
>TRBD2|TRBJ2-5|many|TRBV6-1
TGTGCCAGCACACGGACTAGCGGGGGCATGGAGACCCAGTACTTC
CASTRTSGGMETQYF
>NA|TRBJ2-1|many|TRBV12-3/TRBV12-4
TGTGCCAGCAGTTATTATTCCTCCTACAATGAGCAGTTCTTC
CASSYYSSYNEQFF
>TRBD1|TRBJ2-7|few|TRBV5-1
TGCGCCAGCAGTTCAGGGACAGTCCTCTCCTACGAGCAGTACTTC
CASSSGTVLSYEQYF
>NA|TRBJ1-4|many|TRBV2
TGTGCCAGCAGTGAAGCTCGGGGGAGGCTGTTTTTT
CASSEARGRLFF
>TRBD2|TRBJ2-7|many|TRBV5-1
TGCGCCAGCAGCTGGGCCGAGCGGGGCCCCTCCTACGAGCAGTACTTC
CASSWAERGPSYEQYF
>NA|TRBJ2-7|few|TRBV6-1
TGTGCCAGCAGTGAAGCTGGCAACTACGAGCAGTACTTC
CASSEAGNYEQYF
>NA|TRBJ2-1|NA|TRBV11-2
TGTGCCAGCAGCTTATTCCTGCGGTTGACCGGGGCCAAACGGAACAATGAGCAGTTCTTC
CASSLFLRLTGAKRNNEQFF
>TRBD2|TRBJ2-7|NA|TRBV4-1
TGCGCCAGCAGGGGTCCTGGGACTAGTAACGAGCAGTACTTC
CASRGPGTSNEQYF
>TRBD2|TRBJ2-1|NA|TRBV24-1
TGTGCCACCAGTGATTTTGGGGCTAGCGGGAGCAATGAGCAGTTCTTC
CATSDFGASGSNEQFF
>NA|TRBJ2-2|few|TRBV18
TGTGCCAGCTCACAGGGGAACGGCCGGGAGCTGTTTTTT
CASSQGNGRELFF
>NA|TRBJ2-3|few|TRBV10-3
TGTGCCATCAGCGTCCGGGGCAGGGGTGGCACAGATACGCAGTATTTT
CAISVRGRGGTDTQYF
>TRBD2|TRBJ2-2|many|TRBV6-5
TGTGCCAGCCCTCGGGATGACAGGGCTCTTAGCGGGAGGCCTCAACAACACACCGGGGAGCTGTTTTTT
CASPRDDRALSGRPQQHTGELFF